This is a list of T cell receptor beta chains from one sample in a study of control samples from healthy donors and cancer patients. Some clones are missing from TCRdb's copy, which holds only in-frame ones; the method was immunoSEQ multiplex PCR. In the table there are tens of thousands of clones, about 88% of which are singletons. The sequencing input was blood. The receptors here all came from a woman in her 70s in good health. The CDR3 runs from the conserved cysteine through the conserved F or W. The order of the fields is clone size, V gene, J gene, D gene, CDR3 protein, CDR3 DNA. A D gene is named only where the DNA matches it firmly. Clone size is shown for a subset of rows, as once, few, many or a class of expanded clone.

-	TRBV27	TRBJ2-7	TRBD2	CASSFIPSGTSFYEQYF	TGTGCCAGCAGTTTCATCCCATCCGGGACTAGCTTCTACGAGCAGTACTTC
-	TRBV7-8	TRBJ2-5	TRBD1	CASSLGRQGATARTQYF	TGTGCCAGCAGCTTAGGGAGGCAGGGGGCCACCGCACGGACCCAGTACTTC
-	TRBV5-1	TRBJ1-2	-	CASSLEGSRFYGYTF	TGCGCCAGCAGCTTGGAGGGTAGCAGATTCTATGGCTACACCTTC
-	TRBV11-2	TRBJ1-1	-	CASSPAGKNTEAFF	TGTGCCAGCAGCCCGGCAGGAAAGAACACTGAAGCTTTCTTT
-	TRBV11-1	TRBJ1-1	-	CASSVQGTEAFF	TGTGCCAGCAGCGTACAGGGCACTGAAGCTTTCTTT
-	TRBV11-2	TRBJ2-7	TRBD2	CASSPLAGGREQYF	TGTGCCAGCAGTCCCTTAGCGGGGGGGCGGGAGCAGTACTTC
-	TRBV30	TRBJ1-1	-	CAWSFGVRTEAFF	TGTGCCTGGAGTTTTGGAGTCCGCACTGAAGCTTTCTTT
-	TRBV18	TRBJ2-1	TRBD2	CASSHEAGGNEQFF	TGTGCCAGCTCACACGAAGCGGGGGGGAATGAGCAGTTCTTC
-	TRBV5-6	TRBJ2-7	TRBD1	CASSYRSTGNSYEQYF	TGTGCCAGCAGCTACCGATCGACAGGGAACTCCTACGAGCAGTACTTC
few	TRBV9	TRBJ2-1	TRBD2	CASSVEGLANEQFF	TGTGCCAGCAGCGTAGAGGGACTAGCCAATGAGCAGTTCTTC
-	TRBV2	TRBJ2-1	-	CASSGRGRGAGSYNEQFF	TGTGCCAGCAGTGGAAGGGGCAGGGGCGCCGGGTCCTACAATGAGCAGTTCTTC
-	TRBV2	TRBJ2-4	-	CASRRATQNIQYF	TGTGCCAGCAGACGGGCCACCCAAAACATTCAGTACTTC
-	TRBV6-5	TRBJ1-4	-	CASSYSRISNEKLFF	TGTGCCAGCAGTTACTCACGGATCTCTAATGAAAAACTGTTTTTT
-	TRBV5-6	TRBJ1-1	-	CASSLSGMNAEAFF	TGTGCCAGCAGCTTGTCGGGCATGAACGCTGAAGCTTTCTTT
-	TRBV15	TRBJ2-7	-	CATSRGRLEEQYF	TGTGCCACCAGCAGAGGACGGTTGGAAGAGCAGTACTTC
-	TRBV5-1	TRBJ1-4	-	CASSLAARVNEKLFF	TGCGCCAGCAGCTTGGCGGCCAGGGTGAATGAAAAACTGTTTTTT
-	TRBV19	TRBJ1-3	-	CASSIDSPSSSGNTIYF	TGTGCCAGTAGTATAGATTCTCCATCGAGCTCTGGAAACACCATATATTTT
-	TRBV6-2/TRBV6-3	TRBJ2-7	-	CASSYVGGEQYF	TGTGCCAGCAGTTACGTAGGAGGCGAGCAGTACTTC
-	TRBV15	TRBJ2-5	-	CATSSFQETQYF	TGTGCCACCAGCAGTTTTCAAGAGACCCAGTACTTC
-	TRBV28	TRBJ1-1	TRBD1	CASNPDAAYRGGEAFF	TGTGCCAGCAATCCCGACGCCGCTTACAGGGGGGGTGAAGCTTTCTTT
-	TRBV9	TRBJ2-1	-	CASSVTAGSEQFF	TGTGCCAGCAGCGTAACGGCGGGCAGTGAGCAGTTCTTC
-	TRBV6-1	TRBJ2-1	-	CASSESTGGYNEQFF	TGTGCCAGCAGTGAAAGTACCGGCGGGTACAATGAGCAGTTCTTC
few	TRBV13	TRBJ1-1	-	CASSFRALLPEAFF	TGTGCCAGCAGCTTCCGGGCCCTACTACCTGAAGCTTTCTTT
-	TRBV6-5	TRBJ2-3	TRBD1	CASSYGTGVGTDTQYF	TGTGCCAGCAGTTACGGTACAGGGGTAGGCACAGATACGCAGTATTTT
-	TRBV3-1/TRBV3-2	TRBJ1-2	-	CASSYTQDYGYTF	TGTGCCAGCAGCTACACCCAGGACTATGGCTACACCTTC
once	TRBV19	TRBJ1-1	-	CASSIRGGTEAFF	TGTGCCAGTAGTATAAGAGGGGGCACTGAAGCTTTCTTT
-	TRBV5-1	TRBJ1-1	TRBD1	CASSLDGTANTEAFF	TGCGCCAGCAGCTTGGATGGGACAGCGAACACTGAAGCTTTCTTT
-	TRBV5-1	TRBJ1-2	TRBD1	CASSLKQGAYGYTF	TGCGCCAGCAGCTTAAAACAGGGGGCATATGGCTACACCTTC
-	TRBV19	TRBJ1-1	TRBD1	CASSQQGKTEAFF	TGTGCCAGTAGCCAACAGGGGAAAACTGAAGCTTTCTTT
few	TRBV19	TRBJ1-5	-	CASSPPPGTWSNQPQHF	TGTGCCAGTAGCCCCCCCCCAGGGACTTGGAGCAATCAGCCCCAGCATTTT
-	TRBV4-1	TRBJ1-2	-	CASSGFGKGIGYGYTF	TGCGCCAGCAGCGGCTTCGGGAAGGGGATAGGGTATGGCTACACCTTC
-	TRBV4-3	TRBJ1-2	TRBD1	CASSPHLRDRAGGYTF	TGCGCCAGCAGCCCCCATCTCCGGGACAGGGCCGGTGGCTACACCTTC
-	TRBV7-2	TRBJ2-6	-	CASSLEPSGANVLTF	TGTGCCAGCAGCTTAGAACCTTCTGGGGCCAACGTCCTGACTTTC
once	TRBV6-2/TRBV6-3	TRBJ2-7	TRBD2	CASSPVAGVSEQYF	TGTGCCAGCAGTCCCGTAGCGGGAGTTTCCGAGCAGTACTTC
-	TRBV7-9	TRBJ2-7	TRBD2	CASSISGSTHEQYF	TGTGCCAGCAGCATTAGCGGGAGTACCCACGAGCAGTACTTC
-	TRBV3-1/TRBV3-2	TRBJ2-3	-	CASSSSTDTQYF	TGTGCCAGCAGCTCTAGCACAGATACGCAGTATTTT
-	TRBV20-1	TRBJ1-1	-	CSASWTGNTEAFF	TGCAGTGCTAGTTGGACGGGGAACACTGAAGCTTTCTTT
once	TRBV7-2	TRBJ1-6	-	CASSSGPSNSPLHF	TGTGCCAGCAGCTCGGGACCGAGTAATTCACCCCTCCACTTT
once	TRBV19	TRBJ2-2	-	CASSIMAAGIGGELFF	TGTGCCAGTAGTATAATGGCGGCAGGGATTGGCGGGGAGCTGTTTTTT
-	TRBV7-2	TRBJ1-5	TRBD1	CASSLGQGNSNQPQHF	TGTGCCAGCAGCTTAGGACAGGGCAATAGCAATCAGCCCCAGCATTTT
-	TRBV9	TRBJ1-5	TRBD1	CASSPEGQINQPQHF	TGTGCCAGCAGCCCGGAGGGACAGATCAATCAGCCCCAGCATTTT